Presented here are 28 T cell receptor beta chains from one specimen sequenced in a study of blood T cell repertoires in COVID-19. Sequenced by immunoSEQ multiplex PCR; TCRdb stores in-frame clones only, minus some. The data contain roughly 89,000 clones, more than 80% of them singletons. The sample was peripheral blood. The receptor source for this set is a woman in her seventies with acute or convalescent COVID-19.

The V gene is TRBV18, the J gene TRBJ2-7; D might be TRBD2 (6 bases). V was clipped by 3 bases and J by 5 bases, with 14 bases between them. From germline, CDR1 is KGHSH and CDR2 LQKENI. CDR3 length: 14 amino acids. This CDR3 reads CASSPPPTSNEQYF. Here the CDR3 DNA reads TGTGCCAGCTCACCTCCACCGACTAGTAACGAGCAGTACTTC.

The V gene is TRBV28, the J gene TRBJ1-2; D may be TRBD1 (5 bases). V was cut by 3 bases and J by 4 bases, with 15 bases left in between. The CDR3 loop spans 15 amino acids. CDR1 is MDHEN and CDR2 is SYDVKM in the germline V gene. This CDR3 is CASSLAQGVTYGYTF. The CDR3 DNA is TGTGCCAGCAGTTTGGCGCAGGGTGTTACCTATGGCTACACCTTC.

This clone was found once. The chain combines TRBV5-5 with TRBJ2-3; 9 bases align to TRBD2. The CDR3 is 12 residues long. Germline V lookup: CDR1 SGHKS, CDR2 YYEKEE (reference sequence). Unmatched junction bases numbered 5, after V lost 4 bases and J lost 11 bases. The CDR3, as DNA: TGTGCCAGCAGCATGGGACTAGCAGAGCAGTATTTT. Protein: CASSMGLAEQYF.

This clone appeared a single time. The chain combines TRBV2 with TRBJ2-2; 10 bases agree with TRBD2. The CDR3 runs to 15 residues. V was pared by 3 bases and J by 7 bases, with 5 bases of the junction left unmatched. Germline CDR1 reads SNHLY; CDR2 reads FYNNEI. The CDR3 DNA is TGTGCCAGCAGTGATGTTAGCGGGAGGATCGGGGAGCTGTTTTTT. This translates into CASSDVSGRIGELFF.

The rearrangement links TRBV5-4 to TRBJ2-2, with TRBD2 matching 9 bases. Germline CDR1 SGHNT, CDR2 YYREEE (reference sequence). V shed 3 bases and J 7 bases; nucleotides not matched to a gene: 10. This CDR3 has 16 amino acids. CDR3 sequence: CASSSIAGAAGGELFF. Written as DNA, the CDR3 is TGTGCCAGCAGCTCGATAGCGGGAGCAGCAGGCGGGGAGCTGTTTTTT.

CDR3 region: CASSFLLAGGSYGYTF. Written as DNA, the CDR3 is TGTGCCAGCAGCTTCCTTTTGGCAGGGGGTTCCTATGGCTACACCTTC. The rearrangement uses TRBV5-6 and TRBJ1-2; TRBD1 agrees at 7 bases. Germline V lookup: CDR1 SGHDT, CDR2 YYEEEE. Trimming took 2 bases from V and 4 from J; bases not matched to a gene: 11. This CDR3 region has 16 residues.

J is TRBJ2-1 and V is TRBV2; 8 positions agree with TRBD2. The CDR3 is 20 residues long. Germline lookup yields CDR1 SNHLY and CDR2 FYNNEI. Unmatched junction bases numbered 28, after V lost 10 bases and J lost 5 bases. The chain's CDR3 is CATTRQQALPGTSRDNEQFF. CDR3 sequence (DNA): TGTGCCACCACCCGACAGCAGGCCCTACCCGGGACTAGTAGGGACAATGAGCAGTTCTTC.

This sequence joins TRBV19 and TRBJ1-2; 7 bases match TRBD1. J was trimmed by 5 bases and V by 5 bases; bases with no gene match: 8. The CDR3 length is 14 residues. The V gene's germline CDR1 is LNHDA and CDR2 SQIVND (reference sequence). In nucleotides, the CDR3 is TGTGCCAGTAGTGGGGACAGTTTGGGATATGGCTACACCTTC. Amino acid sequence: CASSGDSLGYGYTF.

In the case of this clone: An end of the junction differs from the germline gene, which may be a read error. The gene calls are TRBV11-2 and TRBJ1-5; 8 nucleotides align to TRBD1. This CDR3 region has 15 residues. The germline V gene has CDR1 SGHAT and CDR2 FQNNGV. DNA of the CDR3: TGTGCCAGCAGCGTAGACAGGGGTAGCAATCAGCCCCAGCATTTT. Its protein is CASSVDRGSNQPQHF.

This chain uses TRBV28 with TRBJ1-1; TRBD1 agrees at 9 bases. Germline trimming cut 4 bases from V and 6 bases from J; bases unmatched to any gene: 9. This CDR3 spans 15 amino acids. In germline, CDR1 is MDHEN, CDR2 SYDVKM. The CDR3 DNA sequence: TGTGCCAGCAGTTCCCCCTCGACAGGGGGGTCTGAAGCTTTCTTT. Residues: CASSSPSTGGSEAFF.

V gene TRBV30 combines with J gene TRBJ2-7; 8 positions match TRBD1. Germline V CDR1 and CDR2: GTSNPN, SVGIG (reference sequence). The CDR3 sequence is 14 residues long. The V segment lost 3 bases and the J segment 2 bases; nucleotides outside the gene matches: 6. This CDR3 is CAWRSGQVAYEQYF. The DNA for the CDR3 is TGTGCCTGGAGATCGGGACAGGTGGCCTACGAGCAGTACTTC.

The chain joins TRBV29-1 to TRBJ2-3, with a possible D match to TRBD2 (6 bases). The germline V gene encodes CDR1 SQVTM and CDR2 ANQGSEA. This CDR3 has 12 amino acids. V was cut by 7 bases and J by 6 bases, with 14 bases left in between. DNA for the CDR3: TGCAGCGCTGGGGGGAAAGGGGATACGCAGTATTTT. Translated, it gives CSAGGKGDTQYF.

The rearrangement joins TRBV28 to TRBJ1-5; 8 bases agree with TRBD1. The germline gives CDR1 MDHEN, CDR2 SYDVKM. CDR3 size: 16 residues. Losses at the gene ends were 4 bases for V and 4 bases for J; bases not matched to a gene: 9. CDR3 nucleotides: TGTGCCAGCAGTTCGGCCCTGACAGGGGAGAATCAGCCCCAGCATTTT. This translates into CASSSALTGENQPQHF.

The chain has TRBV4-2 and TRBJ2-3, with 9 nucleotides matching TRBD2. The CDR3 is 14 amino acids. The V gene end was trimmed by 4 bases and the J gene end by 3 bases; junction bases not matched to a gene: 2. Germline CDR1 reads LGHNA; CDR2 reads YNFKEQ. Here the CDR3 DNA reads TGTGCCAGCAGCCTTAGCGGGAGTACAGATACGCAGTATTTT. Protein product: CASSLSGSTDTQYF.

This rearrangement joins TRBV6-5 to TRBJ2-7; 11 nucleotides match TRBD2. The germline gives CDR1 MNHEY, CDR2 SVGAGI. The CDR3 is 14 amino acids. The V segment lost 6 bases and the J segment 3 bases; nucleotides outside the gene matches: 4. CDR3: CASRTGLAVYEQYF. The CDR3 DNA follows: TGTGCCAGCAGAACGGGACTAGCGGTCTACGAGCAGTACTTC.

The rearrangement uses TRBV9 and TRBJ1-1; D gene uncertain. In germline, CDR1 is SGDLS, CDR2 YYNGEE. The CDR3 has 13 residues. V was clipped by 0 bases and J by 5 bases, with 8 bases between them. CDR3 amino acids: CASSVGLETEAFF. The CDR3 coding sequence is TGTGCCAGCAGCGTAGGGTTGGAGACTGAAGCTTTCTTT.

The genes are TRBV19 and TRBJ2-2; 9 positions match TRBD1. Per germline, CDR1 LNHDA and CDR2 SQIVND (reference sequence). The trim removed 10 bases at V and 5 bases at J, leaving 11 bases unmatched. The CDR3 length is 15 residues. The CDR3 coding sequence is TGTGCCACTAGACAAAGACAGGGGGGGACCGGGGAGCTGTTTTTT. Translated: CATRQRQGGTGELFF.

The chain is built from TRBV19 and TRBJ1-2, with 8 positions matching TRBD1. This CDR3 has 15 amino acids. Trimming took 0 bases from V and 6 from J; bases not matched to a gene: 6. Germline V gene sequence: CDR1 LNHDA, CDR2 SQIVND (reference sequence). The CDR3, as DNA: TGTGCCAGTAGTATAGATCGCCAGGGGGCCCATGGCTACACCTTC. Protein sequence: CASSIDRQGAHGYTF.

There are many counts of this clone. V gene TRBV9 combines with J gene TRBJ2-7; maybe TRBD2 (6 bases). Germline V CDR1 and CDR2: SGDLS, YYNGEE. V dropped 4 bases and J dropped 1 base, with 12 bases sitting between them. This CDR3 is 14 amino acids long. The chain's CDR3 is CASSPGGLSYEQYF. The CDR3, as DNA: TGTGCCAGCAGCCCAGGTGGACTATCCTACGAGCAGTACTTC.

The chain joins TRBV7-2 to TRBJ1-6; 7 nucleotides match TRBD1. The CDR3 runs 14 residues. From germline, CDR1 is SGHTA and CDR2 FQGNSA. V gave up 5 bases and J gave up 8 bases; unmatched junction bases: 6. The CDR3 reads CASSARDSHSPLHF. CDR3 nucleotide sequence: TGTGCCAGCAGCGCCCGGGACAGTCATTCACCCCTCCACTTT.

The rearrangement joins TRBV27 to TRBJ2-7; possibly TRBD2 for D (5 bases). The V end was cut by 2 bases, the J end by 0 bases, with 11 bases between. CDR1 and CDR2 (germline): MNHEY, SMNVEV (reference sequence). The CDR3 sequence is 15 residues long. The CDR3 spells CASSLNKRSSYEQYF. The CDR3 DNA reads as TGTGCCAGCAGTTTAAATAAGCGGAGCTCCTACGAGCAGTACTTC.

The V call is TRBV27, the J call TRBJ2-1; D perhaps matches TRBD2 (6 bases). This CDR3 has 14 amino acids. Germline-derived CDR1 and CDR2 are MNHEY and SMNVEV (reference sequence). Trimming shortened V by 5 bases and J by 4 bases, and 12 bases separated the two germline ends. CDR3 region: CASSPRLVYNEQFF. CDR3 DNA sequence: TGTGCCAGCAGTCCTCGACTAGTATACAATGAGCAGTTCTTC.

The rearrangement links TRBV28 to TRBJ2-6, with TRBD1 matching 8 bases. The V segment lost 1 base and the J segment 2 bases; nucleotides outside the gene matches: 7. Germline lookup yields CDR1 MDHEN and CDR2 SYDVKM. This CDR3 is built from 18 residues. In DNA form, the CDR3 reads TGTGCCAGCAGTTTATCCCGGACAGGGTGGACTGGGGCCAACGTCCTGACTTTC. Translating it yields CASSLSRTGWTGANVLTF.

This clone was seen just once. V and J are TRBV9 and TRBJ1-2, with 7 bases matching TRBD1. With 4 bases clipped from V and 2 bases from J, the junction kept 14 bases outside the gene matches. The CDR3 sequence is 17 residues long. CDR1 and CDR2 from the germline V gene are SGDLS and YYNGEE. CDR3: CASSPRLGGGLNYGYTF. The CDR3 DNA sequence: TGTGCCAGCAGCCCCAGGCTAGGGGGCGGTTTGAACTATGGCTACACCTTC.

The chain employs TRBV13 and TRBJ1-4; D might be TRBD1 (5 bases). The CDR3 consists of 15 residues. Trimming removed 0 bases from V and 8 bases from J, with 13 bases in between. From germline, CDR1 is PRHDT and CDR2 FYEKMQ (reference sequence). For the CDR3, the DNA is TGTGCCAGCAGCTTAGGCGACAGATCTCACGAAAAACTGTTTTTT. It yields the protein CASSLGDRSHEKLFF.

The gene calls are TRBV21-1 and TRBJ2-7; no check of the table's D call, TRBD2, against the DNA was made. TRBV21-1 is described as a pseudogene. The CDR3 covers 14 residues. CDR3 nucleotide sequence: TGTGCCAGCCCGGAACTGGCGGGGAACTACGAGCAGTACTTC. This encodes CASPELAGNYEQYF.

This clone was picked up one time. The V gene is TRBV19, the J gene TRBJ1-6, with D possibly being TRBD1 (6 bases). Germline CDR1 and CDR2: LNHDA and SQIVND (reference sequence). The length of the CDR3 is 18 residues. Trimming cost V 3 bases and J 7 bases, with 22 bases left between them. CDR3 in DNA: TGTGCCAGTAGTATGGCACGGCAGTCCGACAGGCGGAATTCACCCCTCCACTTT. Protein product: CASSMARQSDRRNSPLHF.

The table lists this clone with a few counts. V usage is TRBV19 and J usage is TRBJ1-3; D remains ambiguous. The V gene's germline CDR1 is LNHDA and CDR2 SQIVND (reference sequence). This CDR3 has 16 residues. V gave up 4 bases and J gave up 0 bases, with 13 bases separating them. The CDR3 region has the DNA TGTGCCAGTAGTAGTCGGCGGGGAGACTCTGGAAACACCATATATTTT. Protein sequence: CASSSRRGDSGNTIYF.